This entry features one T cell receptor beta chain sequence. The antigen is unknown. Trimming removed 2 bases at V and 6 bases at J, with 18 bases between. CDR3 length: 15 amino acids. Germline V gene lookup returns CDR1 SQVTM and CDR2 ANQGSEA. This record comes from a study of a mutant IDH1 vaccine in newly diagnosed glioma. Study information: Averaging approximately 40 years of age, treated patients were about 62% male and about 38% female. It was radiotherapy, temozolomide, or both that patients received previously, with most receiving both.

Some clones are missing from TCRdb's copy, which holds only in-frame ones; the method was immunoSEQ multiplex PCR. The repertoire holds some 67,000 clones, around 80% seen once, with over 4% in the top ten. Regarding the study as a whole: Whatever changes occurred in top peripheral T cell clonotypes seemed unrelated to pseudoprogression. Induction of immune responses by the vaccine occurred in about 95% of patients.

Regarding time point: baseline, week 1 (first vaccination visit). Stated treatment: pre-vaccination baseline after standard-of-care therapy. This chain uses TRBV29-1 with TRBJ2-3; D is perhaps TRBD1 (6 bases). This TCR derives from a woman between 18 and 29 years old with glioma. Some clones in this sample may be carry-over from other donors' samples. The specimen was peripheral blood mononuclear cells (PBMCs), collected from a glioma patient treated with radiotherapy, temozolomide or both. CDR3: CSVERGHPSGDTQYF. The CDR3 DNA follows: TGCAGCGTTGAAAGGGGACACCCAAGTGGGGATACGCAGTATTTT.